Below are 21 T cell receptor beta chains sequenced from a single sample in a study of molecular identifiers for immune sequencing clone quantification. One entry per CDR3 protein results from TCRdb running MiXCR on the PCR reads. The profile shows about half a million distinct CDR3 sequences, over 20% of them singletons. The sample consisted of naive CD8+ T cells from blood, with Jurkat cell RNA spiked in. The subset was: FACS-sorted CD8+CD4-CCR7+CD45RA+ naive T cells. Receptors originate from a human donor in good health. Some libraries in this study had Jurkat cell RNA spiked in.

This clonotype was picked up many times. This chain's CDR3 is CSARESFNQPQHF. DNA of the CDR3: TGCAGTGCTAGAGAGTCCTTCAATCAGCCCCAGCATTTT. The genes are TRBV20-1 and TRBJ1-5; D not resolved. The germline CDR1 and CDR2 sequences are DFQATT and SNEGSKA (reference sequence). The V end was cut by 0 bases, the J end by 3 bases, with 6 bases between. The CDR3 sequence is 13 residues long.

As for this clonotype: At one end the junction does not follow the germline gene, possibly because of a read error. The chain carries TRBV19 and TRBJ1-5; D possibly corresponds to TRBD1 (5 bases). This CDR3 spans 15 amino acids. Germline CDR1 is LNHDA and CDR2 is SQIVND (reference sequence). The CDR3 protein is CASSVGSRGFQPQRF. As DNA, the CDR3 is TGTGCCAGTAGTGTGGGATCAAGGGGCTTCCAGCCCCAGCGTTTT. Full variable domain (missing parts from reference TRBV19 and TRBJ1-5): DGGITQSPKYLFRKEGQNVTLSCEQNLNHDAMYWYRQDPGQGLRLIYYSQIVNDFQKGDIAEGYSVSREKKESFPLTVTSAQKNPTAFYLCASSVGSRGFQPQRFGDGTRLSIL.

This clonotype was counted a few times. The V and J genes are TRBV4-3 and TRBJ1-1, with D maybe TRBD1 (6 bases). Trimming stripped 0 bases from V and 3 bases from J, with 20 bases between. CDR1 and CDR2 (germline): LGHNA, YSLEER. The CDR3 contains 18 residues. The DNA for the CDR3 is TGCGCCAGCAGCCAAGATTGGGGGGCGCGGGGCTTGGACACTGAAGCTTTCTTT. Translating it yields CASSQDWGARGLDTEAFF.

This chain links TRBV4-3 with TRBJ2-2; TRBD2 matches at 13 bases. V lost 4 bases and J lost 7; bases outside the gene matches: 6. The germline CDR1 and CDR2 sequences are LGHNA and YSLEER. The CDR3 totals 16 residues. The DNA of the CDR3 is TGCGCCAGCAGCCCAGGGACTAGCGGGAATGGCGGGGAGCTGTTTTTT. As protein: CASSPGTSGNGGELFF.

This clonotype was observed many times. CDR3 bases: TGTGCCAGCAGCTCTGACTGGGAGGGTGAAAAACTGTTTTTT. As protein: CASSSDWEGEKLFF. J is TRBJ1-4 and V is TRBV5-6; D not resolved. The V gene lost 3 bases and the J gene lost 7 bases, with 13 bases spanning the gap. CDR3 size: 14 residues. The germline CDR1 and CDR2 sequences are SGHDT and YYEEEE.

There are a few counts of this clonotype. This CDR3 reads CASSIEDRAGLSNQPQHF. Here the CDR3 DNA reads TGTGCCAGTAGTATAGAGGACAGAGCCGGCCTTAGCAATCAGCCCCAGCATTTT. This chain connects TRBV19 to TRBJ1-5; perhaps TRBD1 as D (6 bases). The V and J ends lost 0 bases and 0 bases respectively, with 15 bases between them. The CDR3 is 18 amino acids. The V gene's germline CDR1 is LNHDA and CDR2 SQIVND (reference sequence).

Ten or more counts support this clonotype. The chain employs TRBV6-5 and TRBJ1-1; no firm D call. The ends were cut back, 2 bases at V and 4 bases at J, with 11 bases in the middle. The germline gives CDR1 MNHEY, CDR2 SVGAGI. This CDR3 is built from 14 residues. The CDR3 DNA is TGTGCCAGCAGTTACAGGGTCCCCAGCACTGAAGCTTTCTTT. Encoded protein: CASSYRVPSTEAFF.

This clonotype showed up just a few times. The CDR3 is CASRLIGASTEAFF. In DNA, the CDR3 is TGTGCCAGTAGATTAATTGGGGCTAGCACTGAAGCTTTCTTT. V usage is TRBV19 and J usage is TRBJ1-1; D is possibly TRBD1 (5 bases). Trimming left V 6 bases short and J 4 bases short, with 15 bases between. The CDR3 extends over 14 amino acids. Germline V gene sequence: CDR1 LNHDA, CDR2 SQIVND (reference sequence).

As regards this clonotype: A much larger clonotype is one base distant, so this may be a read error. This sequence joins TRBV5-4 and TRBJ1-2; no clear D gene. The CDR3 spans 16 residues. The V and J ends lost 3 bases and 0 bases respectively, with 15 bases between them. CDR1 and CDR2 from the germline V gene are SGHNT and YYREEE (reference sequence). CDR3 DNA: TGTGCCAGCAGCTCCTACCGGAACACAGCTAACTATGGCTACACCTTC. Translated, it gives CASSSYRNTANYGYTF.

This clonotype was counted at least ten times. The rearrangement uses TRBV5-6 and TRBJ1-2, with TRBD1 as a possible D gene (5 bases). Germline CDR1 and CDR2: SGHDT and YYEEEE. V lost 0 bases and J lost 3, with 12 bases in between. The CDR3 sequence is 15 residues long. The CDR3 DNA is TGTGCCAGCAGCTTGGTAAGGGACGTGGACTATGGCTACACCTTC. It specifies CASSLVRDVDYGYTF.

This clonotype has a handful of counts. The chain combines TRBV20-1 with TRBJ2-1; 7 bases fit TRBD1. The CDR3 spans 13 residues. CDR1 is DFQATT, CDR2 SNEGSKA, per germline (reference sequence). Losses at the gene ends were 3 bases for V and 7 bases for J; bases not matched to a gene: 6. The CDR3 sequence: CSASFYRGNEQFF. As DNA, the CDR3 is TGCAGTGCTAGCTTTTACAGGGGTAATGAGCAGTTCTTC.

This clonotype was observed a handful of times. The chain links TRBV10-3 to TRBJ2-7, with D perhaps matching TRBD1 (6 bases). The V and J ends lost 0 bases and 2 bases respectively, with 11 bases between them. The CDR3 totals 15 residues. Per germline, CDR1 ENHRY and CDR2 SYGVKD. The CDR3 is CAISESGTGTYEQYF. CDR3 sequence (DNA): TGTGCCATCAGTGAGTCTGGAACAGGGACCTACGAGCAGTACTTC.

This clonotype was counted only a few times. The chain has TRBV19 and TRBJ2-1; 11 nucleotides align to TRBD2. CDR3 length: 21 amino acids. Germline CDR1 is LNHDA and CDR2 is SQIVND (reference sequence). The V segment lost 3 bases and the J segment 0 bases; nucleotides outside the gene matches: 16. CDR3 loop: CASSMLGRWTSGPSSYNEQFF. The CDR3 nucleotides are TGTGCCAGTAGTATGTTGGGCCGGTGGACTAGCGGGCCGAGCTCCTACAATGAGCAGTTCTTC.

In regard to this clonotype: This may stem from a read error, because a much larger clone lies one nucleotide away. CDR3 protein: CANSYFTRGTEAFF. The CDR3 DNA reads TGTGCCAACAGTTACTTTACGAGAGGCACTGAAGCTTTCTTT. The chain combines TRBV6-5 with TRBJ1-1; D is uncertain. Germline loops: CDR1 MNHEY, CDR2 SVGAGI. The CDR3 covers 14 residues.

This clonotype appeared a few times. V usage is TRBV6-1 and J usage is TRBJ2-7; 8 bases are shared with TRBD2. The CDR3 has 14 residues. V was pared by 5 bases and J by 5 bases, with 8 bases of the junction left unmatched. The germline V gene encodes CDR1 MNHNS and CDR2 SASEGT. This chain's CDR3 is CASSNAGGGHEQYF. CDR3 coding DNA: TGTGCCAGCAGTAACGCAGGCGGGGGGCACGAGCAGTACTTC.

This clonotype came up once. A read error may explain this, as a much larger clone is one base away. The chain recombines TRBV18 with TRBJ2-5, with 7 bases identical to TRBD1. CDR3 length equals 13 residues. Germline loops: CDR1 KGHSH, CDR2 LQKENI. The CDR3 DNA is TGTGCCAGCTCCGGGGACAGTCAAGAGACCCGGTACTTC. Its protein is CASSGDSQETRYF.

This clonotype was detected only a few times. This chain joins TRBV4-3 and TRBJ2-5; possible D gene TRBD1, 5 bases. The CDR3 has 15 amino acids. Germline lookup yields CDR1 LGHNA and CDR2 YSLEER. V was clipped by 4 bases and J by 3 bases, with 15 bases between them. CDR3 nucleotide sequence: TGCGCCAGCAGCCCTGGGGCAGGGTTGAAAGAGACCCAGTACTTC. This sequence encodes CASSPGAGLKETQYF.

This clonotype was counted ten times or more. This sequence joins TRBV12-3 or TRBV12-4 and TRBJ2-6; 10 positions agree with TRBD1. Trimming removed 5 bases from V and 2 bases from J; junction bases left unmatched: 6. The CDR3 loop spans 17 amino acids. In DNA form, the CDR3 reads TGTGCCAGCAGTCCCGGGACAGGGGAAGCTGGGGCCAACGTCCTGACTTTC. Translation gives CASSPGTGEAGANVLTF.

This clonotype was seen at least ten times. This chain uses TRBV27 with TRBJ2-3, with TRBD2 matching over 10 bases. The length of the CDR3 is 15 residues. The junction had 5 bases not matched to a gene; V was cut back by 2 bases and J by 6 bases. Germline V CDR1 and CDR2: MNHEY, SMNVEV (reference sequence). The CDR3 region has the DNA TGTGCCAGCAGTTTAAGAGCGGGGGGGGCCGATACGCAGTATTTT. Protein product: CASSLRAGGADTQYF.

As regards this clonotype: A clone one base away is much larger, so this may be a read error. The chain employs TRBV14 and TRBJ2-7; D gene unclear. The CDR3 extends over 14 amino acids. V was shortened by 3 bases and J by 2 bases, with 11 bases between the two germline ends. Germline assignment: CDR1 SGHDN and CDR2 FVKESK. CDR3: CASSHRIIPYEQYF. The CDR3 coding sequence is TGTGCCAGCAGCCACAGGATTATTCCCTACGAGCAGTACTTC.

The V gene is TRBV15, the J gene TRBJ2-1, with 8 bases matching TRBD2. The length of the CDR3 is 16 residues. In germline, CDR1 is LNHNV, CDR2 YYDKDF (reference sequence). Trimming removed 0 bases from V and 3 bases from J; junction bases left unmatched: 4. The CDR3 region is CATSRDLAGSYNEQFF. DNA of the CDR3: TGTGCCACCAGCAGAGATTTAGCGGGAAGCTACAATGAGCAGTTCTTC.